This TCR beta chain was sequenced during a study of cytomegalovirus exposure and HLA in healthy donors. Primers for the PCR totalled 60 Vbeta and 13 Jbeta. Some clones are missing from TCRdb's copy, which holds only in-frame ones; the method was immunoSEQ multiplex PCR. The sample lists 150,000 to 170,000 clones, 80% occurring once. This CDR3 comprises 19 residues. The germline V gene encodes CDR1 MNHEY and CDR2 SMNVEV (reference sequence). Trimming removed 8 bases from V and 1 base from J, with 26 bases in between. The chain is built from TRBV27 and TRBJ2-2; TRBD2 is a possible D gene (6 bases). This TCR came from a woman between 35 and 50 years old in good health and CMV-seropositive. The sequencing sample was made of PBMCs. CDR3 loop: CASWRNYQTGTLNTGELFF. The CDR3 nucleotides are TGTGCCAGCTGGCGGAACTACCAGACCGGGACTTTGAACACCGGGGAGCTGTTTTTT.